The 30 T cell receptor beta chains below come from one sample, sequenced in a study of blood T cell repertoires in COVID-19. Repertoires were generated with immunoSEQ multiplex PCR, while TCRdb's copy carries only in-frame clones and drops some. The data show 70,000 to 100,000 clones, with just over 85% seen just once and roughly 8.1% held by the top ten. The sequencing input was peripheral blood. These receptor sequences come from a woman aged 70-85 years with acute or convalescent COVID-19.

Here the CDR3 reads CASSPMGGAEDTQYF. The CDR3 bases are TGTGCCAGCAGCCCGATGGGGGGGGCGGAGGATACGCAGTATTTT. The chain joins TRBV7-6 to TRBJ2-3, with a possible D match to TRBD2 (7 bases). Per germline, CDR1 SGHVS and CDR2 FNYEAQ. Trimming pared 5 bases from V and 6 bases from J, leaving 18 bases between. The CDR3 runs to 15 residues.

The CDR3 DNA reads as TGTGCCAGCAGCTTAGGACACAGCAATCAGCCCCAGCATTTT. Protein product: CASSLGHSNQPQHF. The J gene is TRBJ1-5, the V gene TRBV5-6; a possible D gene is TRBD1 (5 bases). This CDR3 comprises 14 residues. V dropped 2 bases and J dropped 1 base, with 7 bases sitting between them. Germline V lookup: CDR1 SGHDT, CDR2 YYEEEE.

The CDR3 coding sequence is TGTGCCACCAGTGAGTCAATTCGGACTAGCGGGAGGAGAGGTGAGCAGTTCTTC. Translating gives CATSESIRTSGRRGEQFF. The chain combines TRBV24-1 with TRBJ2-1; TRBD2 aligns across 14 bases. The CDR3 consists of 18 residues. Germline-derived CDR1 and CDR2 are KGHDR and SFDVKD. J lost 9 bases, V lost 4 bases, and 13 bases had no gene match.

The J gene is TRBJ1-2, the V gene TRBV12-3 or TRBV12-4, with 7 bases fitting TRBD1. V shed 6 bases, J shed 8 bases, and the junction held 9 bases outside the gene matches. This CDR3 has 13 residues. The CDR3 nucleotides read TGTGCCAGCAGCCGACAGGGATTTCTCGGCTACACCTTC. Its protein is CASSRQGFLGYTF.

This chain joins TRBV7-3 and TRBJ1-3; perhaps TRBD1 as D (6 bases). The V and J ends lost 4 bases and 3 bases respectively, with 13 bases between them. This CDR3 comprises 15 residues. CDR1 SGHTA and CDR2 FQGTGA come from the germline V gene. The CDR3 protein is CASSSQGFGGNTIYF. The DNA for the CDR3 is TGTGCCAGCAGCTCCCAGGGGTTCGGTGGAAACACCATATATTTT.

V and J are TRBV19 and TRBJ2-7; 7 positions agree with TRBD1. The CDR3 consists of 14 residues. The V gene's germline CDR1 is LNHDA and CDR2 SQIVND (reference sequence). V trimming: 6 bases; J trimming: 3 bases; junction bases outside the gene matches: 8. The CDR3 region is CASRKTGTDYEQYF. For the CDR3, the DNA is TGTGCCAGTAGAAAGACAGGGACAGACTACGAGCAGTACTTC.

CDR3 bases: TGTGCCAGCAGTCGACGACCGACTGCCCAGCATTTT. This gives the protein CASSRRPTAQHF. J is TRBJ1-5 and V is TRBV28; D gene uncertain. CDR1 MDHEN and CDR2 SYDVKM come from the germline V gene. V was trimmed by 5 bases and J by 11 bases, leaving 13 bases between them. The CDR3 spans 12 residues.

The rearrangement uses TRBV5-1 and TRBJ2-7; a weak D match, TRBD2 (6 bases). The CDR3 runs 14 residues. CDR1 SGHRS and CDR2 YFSETQ come from the germline V gene. Trimming cost V 5 bases and J 3 bases, with 15 bases left between them. The CDR3 spells CASSNPGAIYEQYF. CDR3 nucleotides: TGCGCCAGCAGTAACCCGGGAGCAATCTACGAGCAGTACTTC. Together with reference TRBV5-1 and TRBJ2-7, the CDR3 gives the full variable domain: KAGVTQTPRYLIKTRGQQVTLSCSPISGHRSVSWYQQTPGQGLQFLFEYFSETQRNKGNFPGRFSGRQFSNSRSEMNVSTLELGDSALYLCASSNPGAIYEQYFGPGTRLTVT.

This rearrangement joins TRBV7-8 to TRBJ1-1, with unresolved D. Trimming removed 7 bases at V and 0 bases at J, with 21 bases between. The CDR3 extends over 17 amino acids. Germline V CDR1 and CDR2: SGHVS, FQNEAQ. As DNA, the CDR3 is TGTGCCAGCATCCCCGATTGGGCGCACAGCATGAACACTGAAGCTTTCTTT. Protein: CASIPDWAHSMNTEAFF.

The gene calls are TRBV21-1 and TRBJ2-1; the DNA was not compared with TRBD2, the D call given in the table. TRBV21-1 is shown as a pseudogene. This CDR3 has 20 amino acids. The chain's CDR3 is CASSKDTGGTGTSGRNEQFF. The CDR3 DNA reads TGTGCCAGCAGCAAAGATACAGGGGGGACCGGGACTAGCGGGAGAAATGAGCAGTTCTTC.

V is TRBV6-6 and J is TRBJ2-1, with D possibly being TRBD2 (6 bases). This CDR3 is 13 amino acids long. Germline CDR1 reads MNHNY; CDR2 reads SVGAGI (reference sequence). V was shortened by 6 bases and J by 6 bases, with 12 bases between the two germline ends. Here the CDR3 DNA reads TGTGCCAGCAGCCCCAGACTAGTCAATGAGCAGTTCTTC. It encodes CASSPRLVNEQFF.

This clone occurred a few times. The chain couples TRBV24-1 to TRBJ1-5, with D possibly matching TRBD1 (6 bases). Per the germline V gene, CDR1 is KGHDR and CDR2 is SFDVKD. This CDR3 region has 16 residues. V was clipped by 5 bases and J by 2 bases, with 15 bases between them. The CDR3, as DNA: TGTGCCACCAGTGTGGGGGGGCGGAGTGGCAATCAGCCCCAGCATTTT. This codes for CATSVGGRSGNQPQHF.

J is TRBJ2-5 and V is TRBV11-2; possibly TRBD2 for D (5 bases). Germline CDR1 SGHAT, CDR2 FQNNGV. V was trimmed by 5 bases and J by 1 base, leaving 20 bases between them. The CDR3 is 17 amino acids. The CDR3 protein is CASSPLGLSRIQETQYF. For the CDR3, the DNA is TGTGCCAGCAGCCCGCTAGGACTTTCCCGGATCCAAGAGACCCAGTACTTC.

The chain couples TRBV20-1 to TRBJ1-5; D gene unclear. V shed 3 bases and J shed 1 base, with 13 bases lying between them. In germline, CDR1 is DFQATT, CDR2 SNEGSKA (reference sequence). This CDR3 spans 15 amino acids. The CDR3 sequence is CSASRTGRSNQPQHF. Written as DNA, the CDR3 is TGCAGTGCTAGTCGTACGGGGAGGAGCAATCAGCCCCAGCATTTT.

The chain recombines TRBV27 with TRBJ1-3; no firm D call. The germline V gene has CDR1 MNHEY and CDR2 SMNVEV (reference sequence). With 7 bases removed from V and 3 bases from J, the gap between germline ends came to 13 bases. This CDR3 is built from 14 residues. The CDR3 DNA follows: TGTGCCAGCATGGAGCTACCGGGTGGAAACACCATATATTTT. The encoded protein is CASMELPGGNTIYF.

V usage is TRBV12-3 or TRBV12-4 and J usage is TRBJ2-1; D may be TRBD2 (6 bases). CDR3 length equals 11 residues. V gave up 6 bases and J gave up 8 bases, with 8 bases separating them. In DNA form, the CDR3 reads TGTGCCAGCAGAGGGGACTATGAGCAGTTCTTC. Translating gives CASRGDYEQFF.

The CDR3 reads CASSQDTGSSYEQYF. The CDR3 DNA is TGTGCCAGCAGCCAAGACACGGGAAGCTCCTACGAGCAGTACTTC. This chain links TRBV3-1 (or the pseudogene TRBV3-2) with TRBJ2-7; perhaps TRBD2 as D (5 bases). Germline CDR1 is LGHDT and CDR2 is YNNKEL (reference sequence). Trimming left V 0 bases short and J 0 bases short, with 9 bases between. The CDR3 spans 15 residues.

This clone was observed a single time. The same CDR3 is also encoded by other DNA sequences in this sample. The V and J genes are TRBV20-1 and TRBJ2-7, with a weak D call TRBD1 (7 bases). With 6 bases removed from V and 3 bases from J, the gap between germline ends came to 9 bases. This CDR3 is 11 amino acids long. Germline-derived CDR1 and CDR2 are DFQATT and SNEGSKA (reference sequence). The DNA for the CDR3 is TGCAGTGCGCGGGACAGCTACGAGCAGTACTTC. This encodes CSARDSYEQYF.

The chain uses TRBV30 and TRBJ1-6; no clear D. Per the germline V gene, CDR1 is GTSNPN and CDR2 is SVGIG (reference sequence). The V end lost 2 bases, the J end lost 9 bases, and 8 bases lay between the germline ends. The CDR3 has 12 amino acids. CDR3 DNA: TGTGCCTGGAGTAAAGCGGGTTCACCCCTCCACTTT. Protein sequence: CAWSKAGSPLHF. Full variable domain (missing parts from reference TRBV30 and TRBJ1-6): SQTIHQWPATLVQPVGSPLSLECTVEGTSNPNLYWYRQAAGRGLQLLFYSVGIGQISSEVPQNLSASRPQDRQFILSSKKLLLSDSGFYLCAWSKAGSPLHFGNGTRLTVT.

The chain combines TRBV5-1 with TRBJ2-5; 11 positions match TRBD1. This CDR3 is built from 16 residues. Germline V gene lookup returns CDR1 SGHRS and CDR2 YFSETQ. Trimming at V came to 4 bases and at J to 0 bases, leaving 5 bases not matched to a gene. The CDR3 spells CASSGGTGGYQETQYF. In DNA, the CDR3 is TGCGCCAGCAGCGGCGGGACAGGGGGGTACCAAGAGACCCAGTACTTC.

The V gene is TRBV5-1, the J gene TRBJ2-5, with D tentatively TRBD1 (6 bases). CDR3 size: 15 residues. Germline lookup yields CDR1 SGHRS and CDR2 YFSETQ. V dropped 0 bases and J dropped 3 bases, with 12 bases sitting between them. CDR3 nucleotide sequence: TGCGCCAGCAGCTTGGATCGATACAGGGAAGAGACCCAGTACTTC. This encodes CASSLDRYREETQYF.

CDR3 residues: CASSDVAGATDTQYF. The CDR3, as DNA: TGTGCCAGCAGCGACGTAGCGGGGGCCACAGATACGCAGTATTTT. This sequence joins TRBV6-5 and TRBJ2-3, with 9 bases aligning to TRBD2. The CDR3 extends over 15 amino acids. Germline V lookup: CDR1 MNHEY, CDR2 SVGAGI. Losses at the gene ends were 6 bases for V and 2 bases for J; bases not matched to a gene: 6.

This rearrangement joins TRBV28 to TRBJ1-4; 7 bases line up with TRBD1. V lost 5 bases to trimming and J lost 1 base; unmatched junction nucleotides: 4. The CDR3 sequence is 15 residues long. Germline V gives CDR1 MDHEN, CDR2 SYDVKM. The CDR3 region is CASSHRQGTNEKLFF. The CDR3 DNA sequence: TGTGCCAGCAGTCACCGACAGGGAACTAATGAAAAACTGTTTTTT.

The J gene is TRBJ1-4, the V gene TRBV3-1 (or the pseudogene TRBV3-2), with D possibly matching TRBD1 (5 bases). V was cut by 0 bases and J by 11 bases, with 13 bases left in between. This CDR3 comprises 14 residues. CDR1 LGHDT and CDR2 YNNKEL come from the germline V gene (reference sequence). The CDR3 DNA is TGTGCCAGCAGCCAAGATGGGGGGTTCGGGAAACTGTTTTTT. This translates into CASSQDGGFGKLFF.

The rearrangement uses TRBV19 and TRBJ1-3; no reliable D call. With 5 bases removed from V and 0 bases from J, the gap between germline ends came to 8 bases. The CDR3 is 14 amino acids. Germline values: CDR1 LNHDA, CDR2 SQIVND (reference sequence). In DNA, the CDR3 is TGTGCCAGTAGTTACGGGGTCTCTGGAAACACCATATATTTT. Translating gives CASSYGVSGNTIYF.

V and J are TRBV7-9 and TRBJ1-2; 8 bases fit TRBD1. V lost 1 base and J lost 2; bases outside the gene matches: 15. The germline V gene has CDR1 SEHNR and CDR2 FQNEAQ (reference sequence). The CDR3 is 19 residues long. The CDR3 sequence is CASSLGARLIRGLNYGYTF. As DNA, the CDR3 is TGTGCCAGCAGCTTAGGGGCAAGACTCATCAGGGGGCTCAACTATGGCTACACCTTC.

The chain joins TRBV29-1 to TRBJ2-7; D unclear. Germline lookup yields CDR1 SQVTM and CDR2 ANQGSEA. The CDR3 is made up of 11 amino acids. V gave up 1 base and J gave up 10 bases, with 11 bases separating them. The CDR3 here is CSVEASRSQYF. The CDR3 DNA sequence: TGCAGCGTTGAAGCGTCGAGGAGCCAGTACTTC.

This chain links TRBV14 with TRBJ2-1; 12 nucleotides line up with TRBD2. V dropped 4 bases and J dropped 1; count of bases not matched to a gene: 5. Germline CDR1 and CDR2: SGHDN and FVKESK. The CDR3 totals 17 residues. CDR3 sequence: CASSPRLAGASYNEQFF. The CDR3, as DNA: TGTGCCAGCAGCCCAAGACTAGCGGGAGCTTCCTACAATGAGCAGTTCTTC.

This clone was seen a few times. The chain has TRBV7-9 and TRBJ2-1; the D is unclear. The CDR3 is 14 amino acids. V was shortened by 1 base and J by 8 bases, with 12 bases between the two germline ends. Germline CDR1 SEHNR, CDR2 FQNEAQ (reference sequence). CDR3: CASSLVNRPDEQFF. The CDR3 DNA reads TGTGCCAGCAGCTTAGTCAATCGCCCGGATGAGCAGTTCTTC.

V gene TRBV25-1 combines with J gene TRBJ2-7; 8 bases match TRBD2. The trim removed 7 bases at V and 2 bases at J, leaving 10 bases unmatched. CDR1 is MGHDK, CDR2 SYGVNS, per germline. This CDR3 region has 15 residues. Written as DNA, the CDR3 is TGTGCCAGCACCCGACGGACTAGCAGGGCCTACGAGCAGTACTTC. This translates into CASTRRTSRAYEQYF.